This record concerns one TCR beta chain sequence. This specimen comes from a study of control samples from healthy donors and cancer patients. TCRdb's copy holds only in-frame clones and misses some; the assay was immunoSEQ multiplex PCR. The table lists more than 75,000 clones, approximately 84% of them singletons. The CDR3 is 14 residues long. Trimming cost V 7 bases and J 8 bases, with 17 bases left between them. CDR1 and CDR2 (germline): KGHDR, SFDVKD. The chain combines TRBV24-1 with TRBJ2-1; tentatively, D is TRBD1 (6 bases). The sample comprised PBMCs. This TCR was recovered from a man in his 70s with lung cancer. CDR3 amino acids: CATRGADITDEQFF. In DNA, the CDR3 is TGTGCCACCAGGGGGGCCGACATCACGGATGAGCAGTTCTTC.